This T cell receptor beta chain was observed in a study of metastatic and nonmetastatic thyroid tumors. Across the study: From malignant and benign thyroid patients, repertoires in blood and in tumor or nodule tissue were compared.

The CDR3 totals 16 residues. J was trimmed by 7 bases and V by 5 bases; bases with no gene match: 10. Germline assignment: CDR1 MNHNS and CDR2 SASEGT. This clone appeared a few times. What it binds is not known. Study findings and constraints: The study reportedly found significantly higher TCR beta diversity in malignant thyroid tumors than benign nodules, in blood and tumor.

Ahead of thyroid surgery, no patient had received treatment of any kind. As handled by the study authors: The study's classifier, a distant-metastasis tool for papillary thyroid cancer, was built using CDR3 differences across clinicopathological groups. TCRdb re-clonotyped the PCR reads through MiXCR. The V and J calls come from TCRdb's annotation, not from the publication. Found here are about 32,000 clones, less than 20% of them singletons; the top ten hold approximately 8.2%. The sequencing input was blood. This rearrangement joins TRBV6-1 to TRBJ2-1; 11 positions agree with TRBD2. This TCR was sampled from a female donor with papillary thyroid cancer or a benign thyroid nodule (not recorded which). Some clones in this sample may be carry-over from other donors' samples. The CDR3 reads CASSKIAGGPRNEQFF. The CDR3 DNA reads TGTGCCAGCAGTAAAATAGCGGGAGGGCCCAGGAATGAGCAGTTCTTC.